This T cell receptor (beta chain) was identified in a study of liver allograft versus peripheral blood T cells (dated by TCRdb to 2018 to 2020). Regarding the research as a whole: In liver transplant recipients, the study looked at T cell receptor repertoires in the peripheral blood and set them against the repertoires found within the transplanted livers. What the work shows at the level of the full study, not this receptor alone: The T cell receptor repertoires within liver allografts were reported to be different from the T cell receptor repertoires detected in peripheral blood.

V is cut back by 0 bases and J by 6 bases, with 13 bases in the junction unmatched. According to the germline V gene (reference sequence), CDR1 reads DFQATT and CDR2 reads SNEGSKA. Inclusive of the bounding cysteine and phenylalanine, the CDR3 is 16 residues long. CDR3 DNA only is kept here, 48 bases in frame from base 1. For sequencing, an Illumina MiSeq was employed. In-frame beta chains were kept once TCRdb had trimmed the public reads at Q25 with fastp and called clones with MiXCR. Rows matching on CDR3 protein sequence are summarized as one entry with the most common DNA and genes. Counted in this sample were about 13,000 distinct CDR3 sequences; 18% of them appeared once. Together, the top ten hold about 2% of the sample. This clonotype was observed a handful of times. The clone's antigen remains unknown. Qualities for individual bases were not recorded, and no much larger clone is one base off.

The source is a human patient who had a liver transplant. Following a transplant, some T lymphocytes may have been derived from the graft donor. The sequence is built from TRBV20-1 and TRBJ2-7, with TRBD1 identical over 8 junction bases. Here is the DNA: TGCAGTGCTAGAGATAGGGCATCAGGACAGGGAGGCGAGCAGTACTTC. This encodes CSARDRASGQGGEQYF.